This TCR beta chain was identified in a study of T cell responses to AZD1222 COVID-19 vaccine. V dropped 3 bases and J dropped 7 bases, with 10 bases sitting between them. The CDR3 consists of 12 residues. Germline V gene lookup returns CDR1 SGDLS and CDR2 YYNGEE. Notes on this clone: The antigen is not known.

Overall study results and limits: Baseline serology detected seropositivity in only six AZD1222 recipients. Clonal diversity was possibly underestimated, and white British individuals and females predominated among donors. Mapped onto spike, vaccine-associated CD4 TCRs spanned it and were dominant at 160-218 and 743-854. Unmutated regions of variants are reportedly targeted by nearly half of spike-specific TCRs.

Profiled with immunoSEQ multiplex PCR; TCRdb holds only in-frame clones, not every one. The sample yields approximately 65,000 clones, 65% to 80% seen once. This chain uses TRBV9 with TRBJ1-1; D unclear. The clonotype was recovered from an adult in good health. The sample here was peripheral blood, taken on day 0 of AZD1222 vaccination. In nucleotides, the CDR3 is TGTGCCAGCAGCGCCGCCAGCGGTGAAGCTTTCTTT. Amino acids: CASSAASGEAFF.